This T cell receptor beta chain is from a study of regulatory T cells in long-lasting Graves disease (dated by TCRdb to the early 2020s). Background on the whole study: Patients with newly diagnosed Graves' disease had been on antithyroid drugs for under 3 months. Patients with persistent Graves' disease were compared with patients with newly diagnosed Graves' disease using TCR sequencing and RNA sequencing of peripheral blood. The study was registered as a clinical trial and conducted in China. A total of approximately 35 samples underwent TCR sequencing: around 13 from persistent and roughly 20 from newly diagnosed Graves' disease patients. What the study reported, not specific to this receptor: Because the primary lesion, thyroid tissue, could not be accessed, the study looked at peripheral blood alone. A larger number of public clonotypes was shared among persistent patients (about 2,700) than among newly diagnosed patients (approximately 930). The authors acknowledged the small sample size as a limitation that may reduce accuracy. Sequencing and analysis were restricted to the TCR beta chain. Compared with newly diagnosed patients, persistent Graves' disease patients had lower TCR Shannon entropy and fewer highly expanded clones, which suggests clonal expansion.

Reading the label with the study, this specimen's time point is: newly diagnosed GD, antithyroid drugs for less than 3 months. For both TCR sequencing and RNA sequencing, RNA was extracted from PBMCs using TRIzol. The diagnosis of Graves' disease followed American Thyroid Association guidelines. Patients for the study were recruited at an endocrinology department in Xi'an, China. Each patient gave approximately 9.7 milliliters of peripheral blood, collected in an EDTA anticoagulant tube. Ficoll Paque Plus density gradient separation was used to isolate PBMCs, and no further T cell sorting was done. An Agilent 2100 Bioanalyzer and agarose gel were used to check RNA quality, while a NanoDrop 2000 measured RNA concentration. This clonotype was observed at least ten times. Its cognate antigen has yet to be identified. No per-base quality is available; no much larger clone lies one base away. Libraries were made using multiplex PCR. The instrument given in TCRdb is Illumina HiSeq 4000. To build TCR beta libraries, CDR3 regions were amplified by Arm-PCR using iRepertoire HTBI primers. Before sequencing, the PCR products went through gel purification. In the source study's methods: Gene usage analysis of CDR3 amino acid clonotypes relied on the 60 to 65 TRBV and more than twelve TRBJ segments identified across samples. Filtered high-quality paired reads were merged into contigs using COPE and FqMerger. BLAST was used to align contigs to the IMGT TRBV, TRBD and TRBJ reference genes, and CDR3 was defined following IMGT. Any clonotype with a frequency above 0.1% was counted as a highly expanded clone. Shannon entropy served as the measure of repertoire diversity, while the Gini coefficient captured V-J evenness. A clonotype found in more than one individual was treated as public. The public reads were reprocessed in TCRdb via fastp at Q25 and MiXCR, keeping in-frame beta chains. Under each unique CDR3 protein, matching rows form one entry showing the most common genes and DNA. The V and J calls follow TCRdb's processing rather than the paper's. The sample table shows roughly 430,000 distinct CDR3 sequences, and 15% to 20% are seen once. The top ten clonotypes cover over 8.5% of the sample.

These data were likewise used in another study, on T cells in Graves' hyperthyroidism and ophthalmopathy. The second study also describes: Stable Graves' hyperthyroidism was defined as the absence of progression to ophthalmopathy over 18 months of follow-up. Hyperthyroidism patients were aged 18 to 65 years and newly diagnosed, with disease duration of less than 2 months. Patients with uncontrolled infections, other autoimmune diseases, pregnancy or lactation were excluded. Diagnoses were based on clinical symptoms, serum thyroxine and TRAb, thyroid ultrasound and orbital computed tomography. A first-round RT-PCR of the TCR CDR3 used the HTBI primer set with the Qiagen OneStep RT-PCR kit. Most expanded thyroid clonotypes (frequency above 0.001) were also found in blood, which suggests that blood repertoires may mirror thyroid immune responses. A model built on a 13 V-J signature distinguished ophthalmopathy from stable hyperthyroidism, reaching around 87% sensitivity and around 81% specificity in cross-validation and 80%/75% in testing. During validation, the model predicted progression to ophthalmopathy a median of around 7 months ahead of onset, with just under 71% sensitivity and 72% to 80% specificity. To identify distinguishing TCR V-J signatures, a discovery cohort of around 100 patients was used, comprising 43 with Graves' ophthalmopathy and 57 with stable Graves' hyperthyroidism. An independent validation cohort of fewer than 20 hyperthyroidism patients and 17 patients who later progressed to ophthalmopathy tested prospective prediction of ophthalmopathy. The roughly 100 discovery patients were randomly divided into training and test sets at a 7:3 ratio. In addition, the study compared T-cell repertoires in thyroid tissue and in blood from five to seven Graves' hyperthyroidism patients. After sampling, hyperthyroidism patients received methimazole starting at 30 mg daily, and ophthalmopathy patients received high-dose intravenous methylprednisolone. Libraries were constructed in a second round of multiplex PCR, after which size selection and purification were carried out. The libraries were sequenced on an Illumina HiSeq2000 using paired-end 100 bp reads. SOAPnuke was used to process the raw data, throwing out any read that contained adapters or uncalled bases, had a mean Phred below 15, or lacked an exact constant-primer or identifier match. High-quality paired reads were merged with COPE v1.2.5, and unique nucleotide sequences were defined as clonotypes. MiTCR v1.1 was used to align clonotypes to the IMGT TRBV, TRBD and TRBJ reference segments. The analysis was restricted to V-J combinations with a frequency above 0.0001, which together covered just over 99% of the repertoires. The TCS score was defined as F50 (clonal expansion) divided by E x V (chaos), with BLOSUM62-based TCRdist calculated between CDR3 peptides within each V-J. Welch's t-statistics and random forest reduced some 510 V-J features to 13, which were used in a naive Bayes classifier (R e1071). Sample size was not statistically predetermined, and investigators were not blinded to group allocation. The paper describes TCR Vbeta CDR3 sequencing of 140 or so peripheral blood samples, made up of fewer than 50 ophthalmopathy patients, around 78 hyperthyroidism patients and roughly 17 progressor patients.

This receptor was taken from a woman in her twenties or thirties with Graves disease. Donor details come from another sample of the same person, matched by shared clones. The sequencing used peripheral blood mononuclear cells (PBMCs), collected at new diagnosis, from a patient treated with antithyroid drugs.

Here the CDR3 is given as CASSLGVTASNEQFF. The nucleotide sequence is TGTGCCAGCAGTTTAGGAGTAACGGCCAGCAATGAGCAGTTCTTC. Rearrangement joined TRBV27 to TRBJ2-1, with no confidently assigned D gene. Counted from cysteine to phenylalanine, this CDR3 has 15 amino acids. The sequence is cut down to CDR3 DNA, 45 bases in frame from base 1. In the germline V gene (reference sequence), CDR1 corresponds to MNHEY and CDR2 to SMNVEV. Deletion took 2 bases off V and 6 bases off J, with a span of 14 bases between the germline ends.